This T cell receptor (beta chain) was profiled in a study of blood T cells in healthy people across ages. Overall study results and limits: Researchers deemed the diversity estimates from one million T cells underestimates.

Together with a sample-barcoded 5' primer, a J-beta primer mix was included in a second PCR lasting about 7 to 11 cycles. Every sample produced at least 2.5 million CDR3-containing paired-end reads. Each CDR3 protein is one row after TCRdb ran MiXCR on the 5' RACE reads. The table lists 1.6 million or so distinct CDR3 sequences, about 31% of them singletons. About this clonotype itself: The antigen remains undetermined.

The source of this sequence is a woman under 40 in good health. Sample: blood.

CDR3 in amino acids: CSAREGMNKNIQYF. CDR3 nucleotides: TGCAGTGCTAGAGAAGGGATGAACAAAAACATTCAGTACTTC. V usage is TRBV20-1 and J usage is TRBJ2-4, with unresolved D. Looked up from germline, CDR1 is DFQATT and CDR2 is SNEGSKA (reference sequence). The CDR3 is 14 amino acids. V was clipped by 0 bases and J by 3 bases, with 9 bases between them.